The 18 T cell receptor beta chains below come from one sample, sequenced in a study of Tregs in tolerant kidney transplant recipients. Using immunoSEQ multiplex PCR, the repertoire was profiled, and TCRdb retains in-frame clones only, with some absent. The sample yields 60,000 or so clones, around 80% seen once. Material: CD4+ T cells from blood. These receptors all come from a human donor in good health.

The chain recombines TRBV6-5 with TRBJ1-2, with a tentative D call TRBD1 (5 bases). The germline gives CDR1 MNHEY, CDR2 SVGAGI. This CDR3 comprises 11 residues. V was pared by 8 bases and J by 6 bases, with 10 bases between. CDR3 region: CASGRGDGYTF. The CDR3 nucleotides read TGTGCCAGCGGGCGGGGCGATGGCTACACCTTC.

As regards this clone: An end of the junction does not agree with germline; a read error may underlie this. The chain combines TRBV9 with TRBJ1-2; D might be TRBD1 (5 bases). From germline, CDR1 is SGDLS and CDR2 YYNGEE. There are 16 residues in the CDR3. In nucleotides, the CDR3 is TGTGCCAGCAGCACTACCGGGACTGATTTGGCTTATGGCTACACTTTC. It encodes CASSTTGTDLAYGYTF.

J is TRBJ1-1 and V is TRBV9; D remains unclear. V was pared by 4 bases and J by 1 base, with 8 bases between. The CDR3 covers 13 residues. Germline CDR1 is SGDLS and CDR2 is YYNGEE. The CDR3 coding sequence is TGTGCCAGCAGCTCAACTTCGAACACTGAAGCTTTCTTT. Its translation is CASSSTSNTEAFF.

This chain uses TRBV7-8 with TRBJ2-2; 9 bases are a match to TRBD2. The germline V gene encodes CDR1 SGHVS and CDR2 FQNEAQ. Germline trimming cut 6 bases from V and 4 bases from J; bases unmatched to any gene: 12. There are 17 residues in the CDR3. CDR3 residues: CASRYTRRGGPTGELFF. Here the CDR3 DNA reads TGTGCCAGCAGATATACGAGGCGGGGGGGACCCACCGGGGAGCTGTTTTTT. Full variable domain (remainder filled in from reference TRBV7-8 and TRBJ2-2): GAGVSQSPRYKVAKRGQDVALRCDPISGHVSLFWYQQALGQGPEFLTYFQNEAQLDKSGLPSDRFFAERPEGSVSTLKIQRTQQEDSAVYLCASRYTRRGGPTGELFFGEGSRLTVL.

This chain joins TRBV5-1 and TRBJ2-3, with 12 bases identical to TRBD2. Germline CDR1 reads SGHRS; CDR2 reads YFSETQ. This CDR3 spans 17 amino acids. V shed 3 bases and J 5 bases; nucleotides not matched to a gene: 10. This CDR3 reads CASSSGLAGRGGDTQYF. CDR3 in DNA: TGCGCCAGCAGCTCCGGACTAGCGGGGCGAGGCGGAGATACGCAGTATTTT.

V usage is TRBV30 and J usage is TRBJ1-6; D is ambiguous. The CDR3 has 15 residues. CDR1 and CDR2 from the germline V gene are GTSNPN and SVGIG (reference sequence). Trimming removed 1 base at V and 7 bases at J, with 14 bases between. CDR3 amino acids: CAWSGTEGSNSPLHF. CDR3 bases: TGTGCCTGGAGTGGTACGGAAGGGTCGAATTCACCCCTCCACTTT.

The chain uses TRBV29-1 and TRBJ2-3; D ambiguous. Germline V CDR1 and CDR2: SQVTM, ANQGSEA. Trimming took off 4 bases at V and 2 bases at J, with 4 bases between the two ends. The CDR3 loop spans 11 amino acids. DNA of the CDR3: TGCAGCGTTGGATCCACAGATACGCAGTATTTT. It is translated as CSVGSTDTQYF.

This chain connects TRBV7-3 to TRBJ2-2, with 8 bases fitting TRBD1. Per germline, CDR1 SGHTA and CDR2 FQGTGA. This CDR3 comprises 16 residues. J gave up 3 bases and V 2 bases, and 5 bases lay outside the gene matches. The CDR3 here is CASSLGGTGHTGELFF. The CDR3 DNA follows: TGTGCCAGCAGCTTAGGAGGGACAGGCCACACCGGGGAGCTGTTTTTT.

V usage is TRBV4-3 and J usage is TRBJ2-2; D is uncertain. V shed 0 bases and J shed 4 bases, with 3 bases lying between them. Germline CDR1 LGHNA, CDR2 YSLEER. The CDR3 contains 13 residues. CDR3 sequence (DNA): TGCGCCAGCAGCCAAGATAGCACCGGGGAGCTGTTTTTT. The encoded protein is CASSQDSTGELFF.

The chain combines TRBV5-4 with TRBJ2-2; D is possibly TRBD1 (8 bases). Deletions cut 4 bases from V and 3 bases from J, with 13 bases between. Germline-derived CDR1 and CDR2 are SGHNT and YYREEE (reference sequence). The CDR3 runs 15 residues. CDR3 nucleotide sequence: TGTGCCAGCAGCCGCGGGGGACAGGACACCGGGGAGCTGTTTTTT. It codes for CASSRGGQDTGELFF.

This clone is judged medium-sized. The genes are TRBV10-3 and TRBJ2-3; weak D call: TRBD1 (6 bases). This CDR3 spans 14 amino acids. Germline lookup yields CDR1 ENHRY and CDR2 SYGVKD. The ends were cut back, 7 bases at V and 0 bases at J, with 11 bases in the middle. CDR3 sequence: CAITSGQSTDTQYF. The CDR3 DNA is TGTGCCATCACTAGTGGACAGAGCACAGATACGCAGTATTTT.

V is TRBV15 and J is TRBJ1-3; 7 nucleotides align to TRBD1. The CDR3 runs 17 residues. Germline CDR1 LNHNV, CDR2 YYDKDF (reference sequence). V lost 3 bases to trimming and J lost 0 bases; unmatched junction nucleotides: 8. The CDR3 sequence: CATSRAPGDSSGNTIYF. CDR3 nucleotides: TGTGCCACCAGCAGGGCTCCCGGGGACAGCTCTGGAAACACCATATATTTT. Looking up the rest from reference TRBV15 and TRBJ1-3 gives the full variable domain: DAMVIQNPRYQVTQFGKPVTLSCSQTLNHNVMYWYQQKSSQAPKLLFHYYDKDFNNEADTPDNFQSRRPNTSFCFLDIRSPGLGDTAMYLCATSRAPGDSSGNTIYFGEGSWLTVV.

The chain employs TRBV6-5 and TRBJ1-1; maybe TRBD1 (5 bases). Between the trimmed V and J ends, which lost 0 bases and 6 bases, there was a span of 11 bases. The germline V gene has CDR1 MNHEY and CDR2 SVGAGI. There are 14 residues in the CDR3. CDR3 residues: CASSYSVQGSEAFF. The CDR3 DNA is TGTGCCAGCAGTTACTCCGTTCAGGGTTCTGAAGCTTTCTTT.

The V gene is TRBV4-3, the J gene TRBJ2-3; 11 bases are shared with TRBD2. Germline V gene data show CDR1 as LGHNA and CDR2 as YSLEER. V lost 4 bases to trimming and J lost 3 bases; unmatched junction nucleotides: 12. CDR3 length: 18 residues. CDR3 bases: TGCGCCAGCAGCCCCCTAGCGGGGGGAACTAGTGGTACAGATACGCAGTATTTT. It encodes CASSPLAGGTSGTDTQYF.

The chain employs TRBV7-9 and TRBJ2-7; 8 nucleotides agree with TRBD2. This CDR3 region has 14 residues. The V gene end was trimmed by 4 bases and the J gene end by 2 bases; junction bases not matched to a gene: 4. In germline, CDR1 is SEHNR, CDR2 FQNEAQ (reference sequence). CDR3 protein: CASSSPGLAYEQYF. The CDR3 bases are TGTGCCAGCAGCTCGCCGGGACTAGCCTACGAGCAGTACTTC.

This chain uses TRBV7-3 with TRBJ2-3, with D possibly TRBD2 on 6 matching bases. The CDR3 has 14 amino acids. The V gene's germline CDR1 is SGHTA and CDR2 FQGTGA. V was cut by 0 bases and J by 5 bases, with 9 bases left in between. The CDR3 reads CASSLTGGRDTQYF. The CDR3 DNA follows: TGTGCCAGCAGCTTAACGGGGGGAAGAGATACGCAGTATTTT.

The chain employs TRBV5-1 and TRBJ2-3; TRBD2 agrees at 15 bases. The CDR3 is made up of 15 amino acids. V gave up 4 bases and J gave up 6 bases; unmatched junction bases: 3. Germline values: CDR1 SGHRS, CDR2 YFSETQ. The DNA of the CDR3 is TGCGCCAGCAGCGTGGGACTAGCGGGGGGTGATACGCAGTATTTT. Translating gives CASSVGLAGGDTQYF.

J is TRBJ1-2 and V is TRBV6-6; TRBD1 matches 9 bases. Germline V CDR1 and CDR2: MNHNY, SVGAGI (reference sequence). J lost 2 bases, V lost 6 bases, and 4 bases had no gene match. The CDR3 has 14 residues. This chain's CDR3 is CASRPGQGNYGYTF. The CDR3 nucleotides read TGTGCCAGCAGACCGGGACAGGGAAACTATGGCTACACCTTC.